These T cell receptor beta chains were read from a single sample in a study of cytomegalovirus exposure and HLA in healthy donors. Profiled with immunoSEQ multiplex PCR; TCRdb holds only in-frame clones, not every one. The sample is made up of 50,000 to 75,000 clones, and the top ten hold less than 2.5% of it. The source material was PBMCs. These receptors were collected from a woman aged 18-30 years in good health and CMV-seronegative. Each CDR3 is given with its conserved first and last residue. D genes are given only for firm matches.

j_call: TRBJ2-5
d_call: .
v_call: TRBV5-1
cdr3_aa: CASRPGLQETQYF
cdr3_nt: TGCGCCAGCAGGCCGGGACTTCAAGAGACCCAGTACTTC

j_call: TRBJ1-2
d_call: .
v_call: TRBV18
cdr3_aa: CASSPGTGNYGYTF
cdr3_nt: TGTGCCAGCTCACCAGGTACAGGGAATTATGGCTACACCTTC

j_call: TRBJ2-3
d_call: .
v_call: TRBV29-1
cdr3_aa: CSVRQGLDTQYF
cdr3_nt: TGCAGCGTTCGACAGGGACTAGATACGCAGTATTTT

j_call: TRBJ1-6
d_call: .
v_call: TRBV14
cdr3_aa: CASSVTGSGSPLHF
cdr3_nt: TGTGCCAGCAGCGTTACAGGGAGTGGTTCACCCCTCCACTTT

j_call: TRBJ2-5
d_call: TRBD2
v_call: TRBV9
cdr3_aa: CASSERIAGAGEETQYF
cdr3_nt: TGTGCCAGCAGCGAGCGGATAGCGGGAGCGGGGGAAGAGACCCAGTACTTC

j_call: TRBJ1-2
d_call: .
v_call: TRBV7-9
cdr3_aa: CASSLAARAGYTF
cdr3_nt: TGTGCCAGCAGCTTAGCAGCCAGGGCTGGCTACACCTTC

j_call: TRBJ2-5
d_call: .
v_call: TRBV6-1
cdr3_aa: CASRETVEKTQYF
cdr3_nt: TGTGCCAGCAGAGAGACAGTAGAGAAGACCCAGTACTTC

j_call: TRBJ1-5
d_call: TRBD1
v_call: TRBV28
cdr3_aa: CASSLIDGQDVGQPQHF
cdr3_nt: TGTGCCAGCAGTTTAATCGACGGACAGGATGTAGGTCAGCCCCAGCATTTT

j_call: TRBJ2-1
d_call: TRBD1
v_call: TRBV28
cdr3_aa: CASRDTGGNEQFF
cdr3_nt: TGTGCCAGCCGGGATACAGGGGGCAATGAGCAGTTCTTC

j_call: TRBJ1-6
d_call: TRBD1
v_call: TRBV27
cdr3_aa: CASSLDRDNSPLHF
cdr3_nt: TGTGCCAGCAGTTTGGACAGGGATAATTCACCCCTCCACTTT

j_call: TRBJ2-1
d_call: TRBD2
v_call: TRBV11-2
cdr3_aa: CASSSIAGGQNEQFF
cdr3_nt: TGTGCCAGCAGCTCAATAGCGGGAGGGCAGAATGAGCAGTTCTTC

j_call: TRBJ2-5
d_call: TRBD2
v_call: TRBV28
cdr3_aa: CASSLAGGQETQYF
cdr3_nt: TGTGCCAGTAGTTTAGCGGGGGGCCAAGAGACCCAGTACTTC

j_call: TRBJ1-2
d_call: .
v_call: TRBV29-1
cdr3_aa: CSVEETGNDYGYTF
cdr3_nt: TGCAGCGTTGAAGAGACAGGCAACGATTATGGCTACACCTTC

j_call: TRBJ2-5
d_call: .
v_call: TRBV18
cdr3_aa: CASFPGTQQETQYF
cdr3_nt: TGTGCCAGCTTCCCAGGGACTCAACAAGAGACCCAGTACTTC

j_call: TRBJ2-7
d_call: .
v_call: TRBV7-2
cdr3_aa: CASSLVRGRQYEQYF
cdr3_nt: TGTGCCAGCAGCTTAGTACGGGGTCGTCAATACGAGCAGTACTTC

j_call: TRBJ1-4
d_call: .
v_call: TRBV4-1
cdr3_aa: CASSQNSRISAEKLFF
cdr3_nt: TGCGCCAGCAGCCAAAATTCGCGGATCTCGGCTGAAAAACTGTTTTTT

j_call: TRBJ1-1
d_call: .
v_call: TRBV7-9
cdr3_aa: CASSPQGVNTEAFF
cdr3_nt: TGTGCCAGCAGCCCACAGGGCGTGAACACTGAAGCTTTCTTT

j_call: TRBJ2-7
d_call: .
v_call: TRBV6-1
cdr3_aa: CASSSRDPYEQYF
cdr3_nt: TGTGCCAGCAGTTCCCGGGATCCCTACGAGCAGTACTTC

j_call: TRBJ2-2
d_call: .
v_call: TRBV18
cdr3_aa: CASSPIQGGPGELFF
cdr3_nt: TGTGCCAGCTCACCCATACAGGGTGGACCCGGGGAGCTGTTTTTT

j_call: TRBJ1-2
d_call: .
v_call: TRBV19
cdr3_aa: CASHPLSGPGGYTF
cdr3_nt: TGTGCCAGCCATCCCTTATCAGGGCCAGGCGGCTACACCTTC

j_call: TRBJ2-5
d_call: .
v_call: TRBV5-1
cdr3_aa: CASSSDGYQETQYF
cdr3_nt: TGCGCCAGCAGCTCCGATGGCTACCAAGAGACCCAGTACTTC

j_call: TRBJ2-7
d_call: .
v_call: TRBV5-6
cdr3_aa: CASSLTPYEQYF
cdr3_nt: TGTGCCAGCAGCCTTACTCCCTACGAGCAGTACTTC

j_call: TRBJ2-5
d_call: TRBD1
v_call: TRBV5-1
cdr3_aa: CASSFPGQGLKTQYF
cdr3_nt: TGCGCCAGCAGCTTCCCGGGACAGGGGCTGAAGACCCAGTACTTC

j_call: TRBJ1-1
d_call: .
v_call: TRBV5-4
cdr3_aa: CASSLQPTGTNTEAFF
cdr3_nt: TGTGCCAGCAGCCTTCAACCTACAGGTACGAACACTGAAGCTTTCTTT

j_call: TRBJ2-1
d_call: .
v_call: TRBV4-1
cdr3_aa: CASSQVNLVSDNEQFF
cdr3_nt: TGCGCCAGCAGCCAAGTTAATCTAGTATCCGACAATGAGCAGTTCTTC

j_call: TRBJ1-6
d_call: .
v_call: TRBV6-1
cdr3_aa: CASSEVEAGDWNSPLHF
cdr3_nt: TGTGCCAGCAGTGAAGTGGAGGCAGGGGATTGGAATTCACCCCTACACTTT

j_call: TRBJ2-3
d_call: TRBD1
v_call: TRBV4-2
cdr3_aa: CASNTGGTDTQYF
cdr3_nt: TGTGCCAGCAACACAGGGGGAACAGATACGCAGTATTTT

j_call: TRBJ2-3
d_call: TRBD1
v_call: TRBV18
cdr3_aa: CASSPRTGMSTDTQYF
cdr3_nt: TGTGCCAGCTCACCCCGGACAGGAATGTCCACAGATACGCAGTATTTT